This entry describes one T cell receptor (beta chain). Its antigen is as yet unknown. This sample is part of a study of cytomegalovirus exposure and HLA in healthy donors. Overall study findings and caveats: Sequencing had likely introduced a cluster of highly shared sequence variants as an artifact.

The CDR3 contains 15 residues. Germline CDR1 and CDR2: MGHRA and YSYEKL. The trim removed 1 base at V and 10 bases at J, leaving 11 bases unmatched. Primers: 60 Vbeta forward and 13 Jbeta reverse. Sequencing used immunoSEQ multiplex PCR; TCRdb keeps in-frame clones, though not all of them. Here the sample spans 160,000 or so clones, just over 70% being singletons. The clonotype originates from a human donor in good health. Specimen: PBMCs. This chain uses TRBV4-1 with TRBJ2-5, with 8 nucleotides matching TRBD2. The CDR3, as DNA: TGCGCCAGCAGCCAAGCGGCCGGGGGGGGATTGGACCAGTACTTC. It specifies CASSQAAGGGLDQYF.